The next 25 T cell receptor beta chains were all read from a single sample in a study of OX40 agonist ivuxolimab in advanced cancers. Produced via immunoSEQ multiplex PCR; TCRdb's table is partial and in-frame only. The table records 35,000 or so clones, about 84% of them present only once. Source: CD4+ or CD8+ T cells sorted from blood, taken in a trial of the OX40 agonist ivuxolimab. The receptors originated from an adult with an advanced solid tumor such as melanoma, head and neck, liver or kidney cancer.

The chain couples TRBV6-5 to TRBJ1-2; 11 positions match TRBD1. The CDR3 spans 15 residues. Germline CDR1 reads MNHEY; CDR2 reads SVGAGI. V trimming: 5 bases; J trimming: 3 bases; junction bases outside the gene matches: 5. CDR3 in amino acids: CASSTRTGGDYGYTF. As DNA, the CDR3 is TGTGCCAGCAGTACCCGGACAGGGGGCGACTATGGCTACACCTTC.

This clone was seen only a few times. CDR3 region: CASSFVQGITDTQYF. For the CDR3, the DNA is TGTGCCAGCAGCTTCGTACAGGGGATCACAGATACGCAGTATTTT. This rearrangement joins TRBV11-1 to TRBJ2-3; 7 bases match TRBD1. From germline, CDR1 is SGHAT and CDR2 FQDESV (reference sequence). Germline trimming cut 3 bases from V and 2 bases from J; bases unmatched to any gene: 5. This CDR3 is 15 amino acids long. Looking up the rest from reference TRBV11-1 and TRBJ2-3 gives the full variable domain: EAEVAQSPRYKITEKSQAVAFWCDPISGHATLYWYRQILGQGPELLVQFQDESVVDDSQLPKDRFSAERLKGVDSTLKIQPAELGDSAMYLCASSFVQGITDTQYFGPGTRLTVL.

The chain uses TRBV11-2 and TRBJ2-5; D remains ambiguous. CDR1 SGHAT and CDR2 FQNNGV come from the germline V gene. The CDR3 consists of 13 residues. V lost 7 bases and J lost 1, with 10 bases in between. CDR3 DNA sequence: TGTGCCAGCAAGAATGCATTCCAAGAGACCCAGTACTTC. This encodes CASKNAFQETQYF.

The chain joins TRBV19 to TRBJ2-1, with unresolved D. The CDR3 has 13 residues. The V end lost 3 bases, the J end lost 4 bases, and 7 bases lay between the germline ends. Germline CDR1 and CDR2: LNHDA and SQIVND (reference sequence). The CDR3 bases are TGTGCCAGTAGTATTTCCGGTTACAATGAGCAGTTCTTC. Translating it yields CASSISGYNEQFF.

CDR3 protein: CASSSMGLYNEQFF. The CDR3 DNA is TGTGCCAGCAGTTCCATGGGCCTTTACAATGAGCAGTTCTTC. The chain combines TRBV6-5 with TRBJ2-1, with D unresolved. The germline gives CDR1 MNHEY, CDR2 SVGAGI. The germline V and J ends were trimmed by 4 bases and 4 bases, with 11 bases remaining between them. This CDR3 region has 14 residues.

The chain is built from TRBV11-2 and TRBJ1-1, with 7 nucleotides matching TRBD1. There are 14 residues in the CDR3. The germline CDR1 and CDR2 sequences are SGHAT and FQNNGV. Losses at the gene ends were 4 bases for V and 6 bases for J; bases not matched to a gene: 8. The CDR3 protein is CASSSNQGVPEAFF. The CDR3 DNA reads TGTGCCAGCAGCTCTAACCAGGGGGTACCTGAAGCTTTCTTT.

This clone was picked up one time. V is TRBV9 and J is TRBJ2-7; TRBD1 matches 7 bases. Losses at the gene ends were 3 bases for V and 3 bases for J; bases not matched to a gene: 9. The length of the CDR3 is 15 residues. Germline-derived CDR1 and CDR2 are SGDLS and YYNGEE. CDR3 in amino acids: CASSDRDSERYEQYF. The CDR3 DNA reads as TGTGCCAGCAGCGACCGGGACAGCGAGCGCTACGAGCAGTACTTC.

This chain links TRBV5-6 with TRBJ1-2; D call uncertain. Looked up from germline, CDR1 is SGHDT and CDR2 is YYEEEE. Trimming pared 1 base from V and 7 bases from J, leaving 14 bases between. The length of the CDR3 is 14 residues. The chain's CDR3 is CASSLFYGMAGYTF. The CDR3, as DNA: TGTGCCAGCAGCTTGTTCTACGGGATGGCTGGCTACACCTTC.

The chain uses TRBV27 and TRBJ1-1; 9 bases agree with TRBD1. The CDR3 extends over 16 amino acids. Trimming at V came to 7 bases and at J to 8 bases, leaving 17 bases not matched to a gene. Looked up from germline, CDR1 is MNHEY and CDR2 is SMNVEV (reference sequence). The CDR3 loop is CASTPSPGTGSDEAFF. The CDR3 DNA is TGTGCCAGCACTCCGAGTCCCGGGACAGGGAGCGACGAAGCTTTCTTT.

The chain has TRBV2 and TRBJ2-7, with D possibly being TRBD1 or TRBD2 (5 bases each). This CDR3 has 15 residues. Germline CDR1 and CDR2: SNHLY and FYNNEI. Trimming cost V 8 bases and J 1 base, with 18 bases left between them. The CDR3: CASSTGPWGSYEQYF. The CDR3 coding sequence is TGTGCCAGCTCGACGGGGCCCTGGGGTTCCTACGAGCAGTACTTC.

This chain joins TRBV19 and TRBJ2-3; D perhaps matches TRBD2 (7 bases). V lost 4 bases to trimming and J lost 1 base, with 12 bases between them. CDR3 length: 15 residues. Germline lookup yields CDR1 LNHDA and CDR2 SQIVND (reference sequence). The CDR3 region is CASSTLGGGTDTQYF. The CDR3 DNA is TGTGCCAGTAGTACCCTAGGGGGGGGCACAGATACGCAGTATTTT.

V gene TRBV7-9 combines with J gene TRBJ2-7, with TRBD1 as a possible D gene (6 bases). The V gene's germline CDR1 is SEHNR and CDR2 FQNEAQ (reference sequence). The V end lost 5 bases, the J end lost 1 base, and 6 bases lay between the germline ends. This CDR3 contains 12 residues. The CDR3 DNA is TGTGCCAGCAGCGGACAGTCCTACGAGCAGTACTTC. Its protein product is CASSGQSYEQYF.

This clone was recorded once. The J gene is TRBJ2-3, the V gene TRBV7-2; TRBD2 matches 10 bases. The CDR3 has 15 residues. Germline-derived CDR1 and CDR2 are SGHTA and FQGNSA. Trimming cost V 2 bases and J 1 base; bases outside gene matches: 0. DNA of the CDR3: TGTGCCAGCAGCTTAACTAGCGGGGGCACAGATACGCAGTATTTT. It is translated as CASSLTSGGTDTQYF. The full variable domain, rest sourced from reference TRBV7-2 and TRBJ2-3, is GAGVSQSPSNKVTEKGKDVELRCDPISGHTALYWYRQSLGQGLEFLIYFQGNSAPDKSGLPSDRFSAERTGGSVSTLTIQRTQQEDSAVYLCASSLTSGGTDTQYFGPGTRLTVL.

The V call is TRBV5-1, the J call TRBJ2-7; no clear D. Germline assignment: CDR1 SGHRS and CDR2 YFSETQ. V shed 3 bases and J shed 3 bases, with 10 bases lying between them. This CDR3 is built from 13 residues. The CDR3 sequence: CASSYTFGYEQYF. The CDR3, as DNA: TGCGCCAGCAGCTATACATTTGGCTACGAGCAGTACTTC.

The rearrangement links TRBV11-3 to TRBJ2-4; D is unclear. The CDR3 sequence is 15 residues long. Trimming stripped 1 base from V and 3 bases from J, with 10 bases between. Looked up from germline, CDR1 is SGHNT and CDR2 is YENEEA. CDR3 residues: CASSLVGQYKNIQYF. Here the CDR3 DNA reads TGTGCCAGCAGCTTAGTTGGCCAATACAAAAACATTCAGTACTTC.

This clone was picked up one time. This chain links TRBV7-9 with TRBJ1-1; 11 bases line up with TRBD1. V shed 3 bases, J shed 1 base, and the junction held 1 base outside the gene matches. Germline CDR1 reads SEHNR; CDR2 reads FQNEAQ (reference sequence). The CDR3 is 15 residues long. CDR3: CASSFGTGGNTEAFF. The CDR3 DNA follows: TGTGCCAGCAGCTTCGGGACAGGGGGGAACACTGAAGCTTTCTTT.

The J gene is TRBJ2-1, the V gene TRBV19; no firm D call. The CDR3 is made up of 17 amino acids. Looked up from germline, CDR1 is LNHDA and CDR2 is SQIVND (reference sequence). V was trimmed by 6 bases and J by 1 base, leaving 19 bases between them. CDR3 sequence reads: CASSKTEPGPSYNEQFF. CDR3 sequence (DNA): TGTGCCAGTAGCAAAACTGAACCGGGCCCATCCTACAATGAGCAGTTCTTC.

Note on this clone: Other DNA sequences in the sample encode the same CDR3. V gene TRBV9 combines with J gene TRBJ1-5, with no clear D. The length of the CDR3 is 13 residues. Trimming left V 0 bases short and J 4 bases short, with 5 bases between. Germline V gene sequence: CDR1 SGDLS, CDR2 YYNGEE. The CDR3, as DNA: TGTGCCAGCAGCGTAGATGGGAATCAGCCCCAGCATTTT. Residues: CASSVDGNQPQHF.

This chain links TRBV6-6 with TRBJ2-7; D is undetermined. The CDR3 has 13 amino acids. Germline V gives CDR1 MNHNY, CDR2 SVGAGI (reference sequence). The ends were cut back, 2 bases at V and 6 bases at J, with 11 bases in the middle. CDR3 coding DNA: TGTGCCAGCAGTTACGGATCTGGGTTCGAGCAGTACTTC. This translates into CASSYGSGFEQYF.

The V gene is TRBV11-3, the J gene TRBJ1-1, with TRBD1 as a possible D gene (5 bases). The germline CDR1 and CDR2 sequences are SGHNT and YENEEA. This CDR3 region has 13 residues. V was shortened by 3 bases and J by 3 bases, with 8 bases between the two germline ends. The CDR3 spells CASSFGADTEAFF. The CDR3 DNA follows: TGTGCCAGCAGCTTTGGGGCGGACACTGAAGCTTTCTTT.

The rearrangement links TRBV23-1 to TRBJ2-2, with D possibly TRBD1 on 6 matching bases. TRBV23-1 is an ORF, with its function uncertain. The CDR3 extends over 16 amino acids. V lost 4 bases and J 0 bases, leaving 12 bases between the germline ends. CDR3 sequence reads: CASSLGQPTNTGELFF. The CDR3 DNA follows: TGCGCCAGCAGTCTCGGACAGCCAACGAACACCGGGGAGCTGTTTTTT.

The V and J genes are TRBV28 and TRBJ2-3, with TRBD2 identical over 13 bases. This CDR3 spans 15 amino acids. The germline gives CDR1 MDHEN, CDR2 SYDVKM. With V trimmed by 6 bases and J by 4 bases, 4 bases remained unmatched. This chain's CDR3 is CASRRTSGRSDTQYF. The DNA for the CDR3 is TGTGCCAGCAGGCGGACTAGCGGGAGATCAGATACGCAGTATTTT.

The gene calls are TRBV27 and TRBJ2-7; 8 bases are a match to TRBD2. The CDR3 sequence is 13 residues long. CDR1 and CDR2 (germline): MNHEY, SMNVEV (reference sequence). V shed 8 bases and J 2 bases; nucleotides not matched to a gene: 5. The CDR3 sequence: CASGLAGAYEQYF. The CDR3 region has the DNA TGTGCCAGCGGACTAGCAGGGGCCTACGAGCAGTACTTC.

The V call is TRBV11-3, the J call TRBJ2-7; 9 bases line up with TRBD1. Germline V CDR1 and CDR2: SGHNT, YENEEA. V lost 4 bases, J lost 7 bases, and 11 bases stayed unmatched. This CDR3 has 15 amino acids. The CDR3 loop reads CASSSPGQGFVEQYF. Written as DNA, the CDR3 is TGTGCCAGCAGCTCCCCGGGACAGGGTTTTGTTGAGCAGTACTTC.

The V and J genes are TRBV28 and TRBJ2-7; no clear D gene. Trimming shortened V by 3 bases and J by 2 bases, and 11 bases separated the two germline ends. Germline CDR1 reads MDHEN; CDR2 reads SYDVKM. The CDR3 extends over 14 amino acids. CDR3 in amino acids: CASSLRQTAYEQYF. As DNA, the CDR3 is TGTGCCAGCAGTTTGAGGCAGACGGCCTACGAGCAGTACTTC.